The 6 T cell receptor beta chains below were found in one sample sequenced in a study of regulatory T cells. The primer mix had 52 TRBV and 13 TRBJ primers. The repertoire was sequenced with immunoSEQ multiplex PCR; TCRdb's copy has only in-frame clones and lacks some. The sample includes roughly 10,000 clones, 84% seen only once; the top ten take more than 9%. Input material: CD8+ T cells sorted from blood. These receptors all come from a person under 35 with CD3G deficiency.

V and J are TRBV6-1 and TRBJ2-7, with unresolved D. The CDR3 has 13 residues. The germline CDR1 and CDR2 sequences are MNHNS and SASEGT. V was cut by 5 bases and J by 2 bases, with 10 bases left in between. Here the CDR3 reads CASSPRITYEQYF. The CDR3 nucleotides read TGTGCCAGCAGTCCCCGGATAACCTACGAGCAGTACTTC.

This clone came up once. This CDR3 reads CASGGRGYEYTEAFF. For the CDR3, the DNA is TGTGCCAGCGGCGGCAGGGGGTACGAGTACACTGAAGCTTTCTTT. The V gene is TRBV28, the J gene TRBJ1-1, with 7 positions matching TRBD1. Per germline, CDR1 MDHEN and CDR2 SYDVKM. The V segment lost 8 bases and the J segment 3 bases; nucleotides outside the gene matches: 12. The CDR3 is 15 residues long.

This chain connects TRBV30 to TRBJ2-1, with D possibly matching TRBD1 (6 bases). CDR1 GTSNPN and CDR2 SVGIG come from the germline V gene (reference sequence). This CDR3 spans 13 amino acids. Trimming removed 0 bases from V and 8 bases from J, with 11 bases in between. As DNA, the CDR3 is TGTGCCTGGAGTGTAATGGGGGCACATGAGCAGTTCTTC. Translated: CAWSVMGAHEQFF.

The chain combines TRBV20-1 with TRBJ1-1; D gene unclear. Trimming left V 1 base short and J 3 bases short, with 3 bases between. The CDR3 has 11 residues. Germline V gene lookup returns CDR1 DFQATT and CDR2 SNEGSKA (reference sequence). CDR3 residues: CSARVDTEAFF. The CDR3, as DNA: TGCAGTGCTAGAGTGGACACTGAAGCTTTCTTT.

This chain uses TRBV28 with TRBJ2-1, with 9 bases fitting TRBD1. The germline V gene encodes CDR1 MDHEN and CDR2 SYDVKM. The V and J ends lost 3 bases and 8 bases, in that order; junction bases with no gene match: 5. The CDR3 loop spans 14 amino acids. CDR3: CASSFGTGFDEQFF. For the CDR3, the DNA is TGTGCCAGCAGTTTCGGGACAGGGTTCGATGAGCAGTTCTTC.

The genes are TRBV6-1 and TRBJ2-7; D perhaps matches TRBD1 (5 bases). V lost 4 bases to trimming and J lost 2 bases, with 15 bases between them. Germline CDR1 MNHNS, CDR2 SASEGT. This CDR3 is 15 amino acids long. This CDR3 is CASSAGSTGPYEQYF. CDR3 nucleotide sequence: TGTGCCAGCAGTGCGGGCAGCACAGGCCCCTACGAGCAGTACTTC.